Detailed here is one T cell receptor (beta chain). The CDR3 is 13 residues long. The germline gives CDR1 LNHDA, CDR2 SQIVND (reference sequence). The ends lost 4 bases at V and 3 bases at J; junction bases unmatched: 1. For TCR beta, libraries came from iRepertoire HTBI primers and Arm-PCR of CDR3 regions. In TCRdb, the multiplex PCR reads were re-called with MiXCR into one record per CDR3 protein. The sample has fewer than 500,000 distinct CDR3 sequences, about 16% seen once. This sample was included in a study of regulatory T cells in long-lasting Graves disease. Time point of the sample: newly diagnosed GD, antithyroid drugs for less than 3 months. PBMC-extracted RNA yielded the TCR library. These data also formed part of another study, on T cells in Graves' hyperthyroidism and ophthalmopathy.

The material was peripheral blood mononuclear cells (PBMCs), obtained at new diagnosis, from a patient treated with antithyroid drugs. V and J are TRBV19 and TRBJ2-5; the match to TRBD1 covers 8 bases. This TCR came from a man in his forties with Graves disease. CDR3 protein: CASSTDREETQYF. CDR3 nucleotide sequence: TGTGCCAGTAGTACGGACAGGGAAGAGACCCAGTACTTC.